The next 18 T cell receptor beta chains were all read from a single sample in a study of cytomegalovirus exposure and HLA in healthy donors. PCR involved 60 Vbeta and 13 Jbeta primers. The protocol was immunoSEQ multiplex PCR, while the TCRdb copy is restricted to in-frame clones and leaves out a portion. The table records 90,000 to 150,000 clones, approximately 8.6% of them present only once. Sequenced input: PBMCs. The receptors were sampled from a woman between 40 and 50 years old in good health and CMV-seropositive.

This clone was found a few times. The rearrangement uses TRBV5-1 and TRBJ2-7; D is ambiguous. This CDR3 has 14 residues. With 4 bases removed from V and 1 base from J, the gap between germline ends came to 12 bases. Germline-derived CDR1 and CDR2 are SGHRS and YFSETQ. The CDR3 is CASSLMTPSYEQYF. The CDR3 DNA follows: TGCGCCAGCAGCCTGATGACACCTTCCTACGAGCAGTACTTC.

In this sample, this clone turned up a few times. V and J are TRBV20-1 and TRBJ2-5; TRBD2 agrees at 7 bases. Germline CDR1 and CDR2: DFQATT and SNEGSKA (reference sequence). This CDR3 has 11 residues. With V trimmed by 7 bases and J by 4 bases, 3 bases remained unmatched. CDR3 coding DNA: TGCAGTGGGCGGGGGACAGAGACCCAGTACTTC. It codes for CSGRGTETQYF.

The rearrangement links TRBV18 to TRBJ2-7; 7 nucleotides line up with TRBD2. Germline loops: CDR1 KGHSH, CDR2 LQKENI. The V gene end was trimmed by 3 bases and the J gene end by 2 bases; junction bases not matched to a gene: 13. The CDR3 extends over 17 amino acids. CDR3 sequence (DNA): TGTGCCAGCTCACCGAACGGCGGCGGGGAGGGTACCTACGAGCAGTACTTC. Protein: CASSPNGGGEGTYEQYF. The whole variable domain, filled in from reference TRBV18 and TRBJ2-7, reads NAGVMQNPRHLVRRRGQEARLRCSPMKGHSHVYWYRQLPEEGLKFMVYLQKENIIDESGMPKERFSAEFPKEGPSILRIQQVVRGDSAAYFCASSPNGGGEGTYEQYFGPGTRLTVT.

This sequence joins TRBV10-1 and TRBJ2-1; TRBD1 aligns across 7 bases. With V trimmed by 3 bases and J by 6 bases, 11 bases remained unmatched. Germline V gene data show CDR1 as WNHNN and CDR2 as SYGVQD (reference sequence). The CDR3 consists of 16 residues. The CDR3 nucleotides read TGCGCCAGCAGTGACCCGGGACAGTTTAGGGGCAATGAGCAGTTCTTC. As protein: CASSDPGQFRGNEQFF.

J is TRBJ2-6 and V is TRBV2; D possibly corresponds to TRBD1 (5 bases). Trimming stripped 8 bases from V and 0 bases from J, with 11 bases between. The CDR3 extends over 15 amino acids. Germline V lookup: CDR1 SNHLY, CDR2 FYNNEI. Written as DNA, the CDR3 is TGTGCCAGCGCGCAGGGATTCTCTGGGGCCAACGTCCTGACTTTC. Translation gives CASAQGFSGANVLTF.

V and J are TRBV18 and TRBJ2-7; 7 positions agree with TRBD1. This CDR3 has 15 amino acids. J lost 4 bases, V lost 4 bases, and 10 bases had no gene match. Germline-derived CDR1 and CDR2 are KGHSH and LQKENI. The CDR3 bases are TGTGCCAGCTCACAAACACAGGGGAGACGGTACGAGCAGTACTTC. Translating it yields CASSQTQGRRYEQYF.

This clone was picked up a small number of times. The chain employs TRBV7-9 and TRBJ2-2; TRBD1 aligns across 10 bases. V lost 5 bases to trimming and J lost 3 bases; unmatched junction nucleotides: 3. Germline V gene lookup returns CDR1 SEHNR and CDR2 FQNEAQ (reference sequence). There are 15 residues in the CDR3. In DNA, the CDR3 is TGTGCCAGCAGCACGACAGGGGGCTACACCGGGGAGCTGTTTTTT. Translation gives CASSTTGGYTGELFF.

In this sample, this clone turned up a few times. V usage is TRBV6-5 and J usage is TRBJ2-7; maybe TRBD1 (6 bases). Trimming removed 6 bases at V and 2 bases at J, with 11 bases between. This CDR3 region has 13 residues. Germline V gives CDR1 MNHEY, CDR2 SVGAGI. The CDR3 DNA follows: TGTGCCAGCAGCCCCGGGACACCCTACGAGCAGTACTTC. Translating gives CASSPGTPYEQYF.

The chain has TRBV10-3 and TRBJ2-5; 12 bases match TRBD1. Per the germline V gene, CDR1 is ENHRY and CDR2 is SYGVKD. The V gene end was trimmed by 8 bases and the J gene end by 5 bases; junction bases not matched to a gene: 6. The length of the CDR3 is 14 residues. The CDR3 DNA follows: TGTGCCATCGGGGGACAGGGGGCCGGTGAGACCCAGTACTTC. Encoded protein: CAIGGQGAGETQYF.

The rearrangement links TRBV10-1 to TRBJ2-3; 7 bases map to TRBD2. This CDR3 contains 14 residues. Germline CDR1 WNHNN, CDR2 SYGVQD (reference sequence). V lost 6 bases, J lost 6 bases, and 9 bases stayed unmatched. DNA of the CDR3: TGCGCCAGCAGGAACGGGACTACCGCGGATACGCAGTATTTT. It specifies CASRNGTTADTQYF.

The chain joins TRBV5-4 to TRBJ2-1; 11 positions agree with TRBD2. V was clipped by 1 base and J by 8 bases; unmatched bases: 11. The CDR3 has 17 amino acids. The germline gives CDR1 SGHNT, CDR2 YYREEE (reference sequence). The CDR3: CASSLKLAGGLADEQFF. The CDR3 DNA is TGTGCCAGCAGCTTGAAGCTAGCGGGGGGTCTAGCCGATGAGCAGTTCTTC.

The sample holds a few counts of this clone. For the CDR3, the DNA is TGTGCCAGCAGCTTAGACGGAAACAGTAATGAAAAACTGTTTTTT. It specifies CASSLDGNSNEKLFF. The gene calls are TRBV11-1 and TRBJ1-4; unclear D gene. CDR1 is SGHAT and CDR2 is FQDESV in the germline V gene (reference sequence). V was clipped by 1 base and J by 4 bases, with 10 bases between them. The CDR3 has 15 residues.

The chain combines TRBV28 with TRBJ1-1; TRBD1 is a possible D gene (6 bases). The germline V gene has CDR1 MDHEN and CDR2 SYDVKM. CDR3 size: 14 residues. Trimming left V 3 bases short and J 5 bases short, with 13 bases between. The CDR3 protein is CASSLSTGWTEAFF. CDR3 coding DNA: TGTGCCAGCAGTTTGAGCACAGGGTGGACTGAAGCTTTCTTT.

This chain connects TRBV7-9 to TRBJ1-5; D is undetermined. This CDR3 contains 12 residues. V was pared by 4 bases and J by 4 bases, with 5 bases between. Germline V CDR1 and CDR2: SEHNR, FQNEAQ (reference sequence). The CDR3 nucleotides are TGTGCCAGCAGCTCCCAAAATCAGCCCCAGCATTTT. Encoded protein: CASSSQNQPQHF.

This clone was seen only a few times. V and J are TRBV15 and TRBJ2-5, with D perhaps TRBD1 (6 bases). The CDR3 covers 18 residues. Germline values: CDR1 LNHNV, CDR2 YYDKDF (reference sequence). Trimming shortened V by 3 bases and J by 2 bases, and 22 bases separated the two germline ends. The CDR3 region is CATSRAFGPGVSQETQYF. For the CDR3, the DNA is TGTGCCACCAGCAGGGCTTTTGGGCCAGGGGTTTCACAAGAGACCCAGTACTTC.

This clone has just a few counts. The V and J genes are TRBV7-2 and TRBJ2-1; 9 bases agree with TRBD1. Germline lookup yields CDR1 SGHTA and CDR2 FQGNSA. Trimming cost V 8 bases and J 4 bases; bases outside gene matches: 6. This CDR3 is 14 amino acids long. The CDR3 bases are TGTGCCAGCGGGGGACAGGGTGTTTACAATGAGCAGTTCTTC. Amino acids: CASGGQGVYNEQFF.

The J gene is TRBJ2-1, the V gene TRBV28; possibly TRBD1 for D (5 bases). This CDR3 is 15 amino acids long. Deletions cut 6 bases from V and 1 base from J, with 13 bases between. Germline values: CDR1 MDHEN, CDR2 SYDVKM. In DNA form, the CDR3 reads TGTGCCAGCAGGATAACGTACAGGTCCTACAATGAGCAGTTCTTC. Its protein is CASRITYRSYNEQFF.

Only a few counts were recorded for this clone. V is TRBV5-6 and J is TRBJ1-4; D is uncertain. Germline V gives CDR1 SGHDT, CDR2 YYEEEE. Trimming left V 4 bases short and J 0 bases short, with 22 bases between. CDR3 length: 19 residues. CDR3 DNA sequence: TGTGCCAGCAGCGCGGTCAGGACTGCACCCTATGCAACTAATGAAAAACTGTTTTTT. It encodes CASSAVRTAPYATNEKLFF.